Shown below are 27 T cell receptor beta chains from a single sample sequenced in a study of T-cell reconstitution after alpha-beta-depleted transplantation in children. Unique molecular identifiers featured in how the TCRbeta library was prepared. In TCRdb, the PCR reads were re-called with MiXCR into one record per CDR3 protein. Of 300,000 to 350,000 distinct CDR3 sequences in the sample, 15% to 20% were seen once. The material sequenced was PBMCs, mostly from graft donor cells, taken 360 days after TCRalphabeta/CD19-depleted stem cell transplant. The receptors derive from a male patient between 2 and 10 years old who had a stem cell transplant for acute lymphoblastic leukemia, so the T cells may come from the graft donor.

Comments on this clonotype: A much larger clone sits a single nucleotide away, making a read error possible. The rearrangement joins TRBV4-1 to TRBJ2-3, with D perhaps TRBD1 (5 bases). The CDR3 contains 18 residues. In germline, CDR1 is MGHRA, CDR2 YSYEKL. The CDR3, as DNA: TGCGCCAGCATCCAATATGAAGGGGATAAACGTCACACAGATACGCAGTATTTT. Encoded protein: CASIQYEGDKRHTDTQYF.

The CDR3: CSAVTGTQTEAFF. CDR3 in DNA: TGCAGTGCTGTTACCGGGACACAAACTGAAGCTTTCTTT. V and J are TRBV20-1 and TRBJ1-1, with a possible D match to TRBD1 (6 bases). The V gene lost 5 bases and the J gene lost 5 bases, with 15 bases spanning the gap. This CDR3 contains 13 residues. Germline-derived CDR1 and CDR2 are DFQATT and SNEGSKA (reference sequence).

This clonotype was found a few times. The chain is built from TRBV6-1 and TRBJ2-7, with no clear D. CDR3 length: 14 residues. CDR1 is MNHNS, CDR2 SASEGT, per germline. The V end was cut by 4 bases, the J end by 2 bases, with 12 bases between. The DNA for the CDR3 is TGTGCCAGCAGTGGCGCTGCTGGTCCCTACGAGCAGTACTTC. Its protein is CASSGAAGPYEQYF.

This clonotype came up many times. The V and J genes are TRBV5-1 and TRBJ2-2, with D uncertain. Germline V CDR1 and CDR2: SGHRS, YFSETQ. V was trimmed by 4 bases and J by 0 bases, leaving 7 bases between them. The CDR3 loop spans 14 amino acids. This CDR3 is CASSLAPNTGELFF. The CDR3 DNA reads TGCGCCAGCAGCCTGGCACCGAACACCGGGGAGCTGTTTTTT.

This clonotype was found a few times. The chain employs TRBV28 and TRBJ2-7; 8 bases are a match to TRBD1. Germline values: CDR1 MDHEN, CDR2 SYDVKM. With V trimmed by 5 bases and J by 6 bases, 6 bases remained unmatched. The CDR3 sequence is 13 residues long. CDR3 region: CASSRKDRAEQYF. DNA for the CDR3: TGTGCCAGCAGTCGAAAGGACAGGGCCGAGCAGTACTTC.

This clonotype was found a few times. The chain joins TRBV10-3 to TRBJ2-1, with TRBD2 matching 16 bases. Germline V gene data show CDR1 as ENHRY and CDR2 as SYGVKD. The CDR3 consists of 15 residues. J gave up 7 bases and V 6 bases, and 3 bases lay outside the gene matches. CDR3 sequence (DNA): TGTGCCATCAGGGGGACTAGCGGGAGGGAAAATGAGCAGTTCTTC. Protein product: CAIRGTSGRENEQFF.

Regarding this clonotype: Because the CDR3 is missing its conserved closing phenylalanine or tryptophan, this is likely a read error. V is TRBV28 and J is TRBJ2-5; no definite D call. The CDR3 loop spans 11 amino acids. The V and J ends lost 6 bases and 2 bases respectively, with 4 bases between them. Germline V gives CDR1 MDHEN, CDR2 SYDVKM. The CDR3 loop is CASREQETQYI. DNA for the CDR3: TGTGCCAGCAGGGAACAAGAGACCCAGTACATC.

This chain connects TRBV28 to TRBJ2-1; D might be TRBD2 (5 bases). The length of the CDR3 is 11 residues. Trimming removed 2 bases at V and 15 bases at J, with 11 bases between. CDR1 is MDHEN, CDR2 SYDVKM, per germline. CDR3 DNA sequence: TGTGCCAGCAGTTTAGGTGGGAGCGGGTTCTTC. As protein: CASSLGGSGFF.

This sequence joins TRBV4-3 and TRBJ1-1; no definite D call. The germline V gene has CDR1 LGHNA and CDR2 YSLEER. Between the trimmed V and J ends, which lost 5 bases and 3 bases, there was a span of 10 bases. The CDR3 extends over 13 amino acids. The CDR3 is CASSKQQHTEAFF. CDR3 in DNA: TGCGCCAGCAGCAAACAACAGCACACTGAAGCTTTCTTT.

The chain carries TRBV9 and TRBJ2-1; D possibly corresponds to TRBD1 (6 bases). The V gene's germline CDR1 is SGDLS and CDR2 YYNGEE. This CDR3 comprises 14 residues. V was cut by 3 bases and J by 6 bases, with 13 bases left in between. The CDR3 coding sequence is TGTGCCAGCAGCGGGCTAGGGGGTCCCAATGAGCAGTTCTTC. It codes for CASSGLGGPNEQFF.

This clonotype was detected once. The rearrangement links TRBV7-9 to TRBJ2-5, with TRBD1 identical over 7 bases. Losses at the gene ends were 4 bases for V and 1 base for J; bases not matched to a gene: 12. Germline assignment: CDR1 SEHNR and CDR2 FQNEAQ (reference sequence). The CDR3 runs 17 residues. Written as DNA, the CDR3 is TGTGCCAGCAGCTCCGGACAGGATTCGTTCCCCCAAGAGACCCAGTACTTC. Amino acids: CASSSGQDSFPQETQYF.

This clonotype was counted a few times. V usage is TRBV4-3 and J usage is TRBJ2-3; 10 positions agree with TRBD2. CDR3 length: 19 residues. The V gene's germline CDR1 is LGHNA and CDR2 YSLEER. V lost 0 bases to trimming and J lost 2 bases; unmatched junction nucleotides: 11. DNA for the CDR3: TGCGCCAGCAGCCAAGATATGGTCATAGCGGGAGGACACACAGATACGCAGTATTTT. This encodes CASSQDMVIAGGHTDTQYF.

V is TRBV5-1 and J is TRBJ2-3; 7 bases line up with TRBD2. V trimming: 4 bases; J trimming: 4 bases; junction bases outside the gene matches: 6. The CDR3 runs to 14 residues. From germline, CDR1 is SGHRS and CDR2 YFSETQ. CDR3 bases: TGCGCCAGCAGCCGCGGCGGGAGTGCAGATACGCAGTATTTT. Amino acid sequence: CASSRGGSADTQYF.

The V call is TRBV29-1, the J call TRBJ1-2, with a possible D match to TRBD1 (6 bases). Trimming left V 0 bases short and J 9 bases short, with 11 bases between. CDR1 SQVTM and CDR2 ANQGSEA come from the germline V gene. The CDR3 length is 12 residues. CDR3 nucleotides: TGCAGCGTTGAAGATGGGGGCTCGAGCTACACCTTC. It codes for CSVEDGGSSYTF.

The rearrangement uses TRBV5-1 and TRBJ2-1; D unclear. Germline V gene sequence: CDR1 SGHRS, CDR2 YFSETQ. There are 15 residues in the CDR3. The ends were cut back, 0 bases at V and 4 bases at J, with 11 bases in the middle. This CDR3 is CASSLVGNPYNEQFF. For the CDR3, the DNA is TGCGCCAGCAGCTTGGTAGGGAACCCTTACAATGAGCAGTTCTTC.

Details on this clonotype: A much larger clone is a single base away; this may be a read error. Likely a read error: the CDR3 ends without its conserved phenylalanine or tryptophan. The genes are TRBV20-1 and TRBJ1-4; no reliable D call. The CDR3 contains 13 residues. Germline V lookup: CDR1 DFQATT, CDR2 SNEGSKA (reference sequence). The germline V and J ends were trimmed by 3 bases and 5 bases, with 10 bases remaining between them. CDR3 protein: CSASRTVNEKLFS. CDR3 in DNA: TGCAGTGCTAGTCGCACTGTGAATGAAAAACTGTTTTCT.

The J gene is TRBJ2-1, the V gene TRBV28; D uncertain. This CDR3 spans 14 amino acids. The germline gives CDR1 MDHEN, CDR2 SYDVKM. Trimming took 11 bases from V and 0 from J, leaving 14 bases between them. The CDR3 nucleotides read TGTGCCTCGCAGTCCGCGAGCTCCTACAATGAGCAGTTCTTC. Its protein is CASQSASSYNEQFF. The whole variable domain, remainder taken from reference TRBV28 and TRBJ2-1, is DVKVTQSSRYLVKRTGEKVFLECVQDMDHENMFWYRQDPGLGLRLIYFSYDVKMKEKGDIPEGYSVSREKKERFSLILESASTNQTSMYLCASQSASSYNEQFFGPGTRLTVL.

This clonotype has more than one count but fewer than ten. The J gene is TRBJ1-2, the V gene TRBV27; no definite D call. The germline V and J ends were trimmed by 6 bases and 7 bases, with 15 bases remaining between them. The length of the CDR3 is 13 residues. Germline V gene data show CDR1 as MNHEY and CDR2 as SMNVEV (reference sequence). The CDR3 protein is CASRARVYGGYTF. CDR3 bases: TGTGCCAGCAGGGCGAGGGTGTATGGTGGCTACACCTTC.

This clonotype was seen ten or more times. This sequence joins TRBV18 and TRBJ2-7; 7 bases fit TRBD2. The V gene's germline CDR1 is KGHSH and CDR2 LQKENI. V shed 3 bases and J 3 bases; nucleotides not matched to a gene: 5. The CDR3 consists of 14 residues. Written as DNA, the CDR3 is TGTGCCAGCTCACCGTCGTTAGCGGGCTACGAGCAGTACTTC. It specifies CASSPSLAGYEQYF.

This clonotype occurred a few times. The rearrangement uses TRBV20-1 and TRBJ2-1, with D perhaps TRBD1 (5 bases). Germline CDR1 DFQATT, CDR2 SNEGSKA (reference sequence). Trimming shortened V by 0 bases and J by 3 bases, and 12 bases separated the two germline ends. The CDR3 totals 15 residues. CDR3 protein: CSARENRNHYNEQFF. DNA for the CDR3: TGCAGTGCTAGAGAGAACAGGAATCACTACAATGAGCAGTTCTTC.

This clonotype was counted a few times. The CDR3 spells CASSRAGTTVQVTQYF. Written as DNA, the CDR3 is TGTGCCAGCTCACGAGCCGGGACTACGGTTCAGGTTACGCAGTATTTT. This sequence joins TRBV18 and TRBJ2-3; 7 bases agree with TRBD2. The V gene end was trimmed by 4 bases and the J gene end by 8 bases; junction bases not matched to a gene: 15. This CDR3 spans 16 amino acids. From germline, CDR1 is KGHSH and CDR2 LQKENI. Filled out from reference TRBV18 and TRBJ2-3, the complete variable domain reads NAGVMQNPRHLVRRRGQEARLRCSPMKGHSHVYWYRQLPEEGLKFMVYLQKENIIDESGMPKERFSAEFPKEGPSILRIQQVVRGDSAAYFCASSRAGTTVQVTQYFGPGTRLTVL.

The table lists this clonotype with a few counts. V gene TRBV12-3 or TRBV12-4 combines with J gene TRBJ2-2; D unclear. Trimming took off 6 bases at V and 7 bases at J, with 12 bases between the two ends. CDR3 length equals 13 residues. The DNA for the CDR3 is TGTGCCAGCAGCCCCAGAAAGGGCGGGGAGCTGTTTTTT. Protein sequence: CASSPRKGGELFF.

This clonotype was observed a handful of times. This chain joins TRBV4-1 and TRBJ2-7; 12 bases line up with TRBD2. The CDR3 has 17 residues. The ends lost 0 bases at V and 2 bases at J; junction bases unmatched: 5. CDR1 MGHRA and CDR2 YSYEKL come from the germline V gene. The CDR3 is CASSQDPGLAGTYEQYF. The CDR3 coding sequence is TGCGCCAGCAGCCAAGACCCGGGACTAGCGGGCACCTACGAGCAGTACTTC.

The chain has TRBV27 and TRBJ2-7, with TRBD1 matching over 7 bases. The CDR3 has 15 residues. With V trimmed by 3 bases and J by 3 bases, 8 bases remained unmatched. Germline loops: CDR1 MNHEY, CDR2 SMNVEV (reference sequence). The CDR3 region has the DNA TGTGCCAGCAGTTTTGACCGGGACAGCCTCTACGAGCAGTACTTC. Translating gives CASSFDRDSLYEQYF.

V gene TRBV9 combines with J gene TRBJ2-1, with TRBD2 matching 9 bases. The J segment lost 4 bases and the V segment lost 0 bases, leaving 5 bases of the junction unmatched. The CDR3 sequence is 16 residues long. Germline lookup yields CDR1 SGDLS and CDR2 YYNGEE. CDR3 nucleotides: TGTGCCAGCAGCGTAGGTGGTAGCGGGGGATACAATGAGCAGTTCTTC. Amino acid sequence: CASSVGGSGGYNEQFF. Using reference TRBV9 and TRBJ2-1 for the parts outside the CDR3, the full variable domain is DSGVTQTPKHLITATGQRVTLRCSPRSGDLSVYWYQQSLDQGLQFLIQYYNGEERAKGNILERFSAQQFPDLHSELNLSSLELGDSALYFCASSVGGSGGYNEQFFGPGTRLTVL.

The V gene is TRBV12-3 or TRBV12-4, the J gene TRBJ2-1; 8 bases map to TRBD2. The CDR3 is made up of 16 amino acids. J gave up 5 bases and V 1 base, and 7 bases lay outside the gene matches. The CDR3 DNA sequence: TGTGCCAGCAGTTTAGGCGGTGCGGGAGGAGACAATGAGCAGTTCTTC. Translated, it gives CASSLGGAGGDNEQFF.

CDR3 protein: CASSLPSGRNQYF. The CDR3, as DNA: TGTGCCAGCAGTTTGCCTAGCGGGAGAAACCAGTACTTC. The chain employs TRBV28 and TRBJ2-7; TRBD2 matches 10 bases. The CDR3 totals 13 residues. Per germline, CDR1 MDHEN and CDR2 SYDVKM. V shed 3 bases, J shed 10 bases, and the junction held 6 bases outside the gene matches.